Included here is one T cell receptor beta chain sequence, with context. Its cognate antigen is unknown. This entry comes from a study of T cell repertoires in cytomegalovirus infection. Study background: Public TCR beta signatures indicated both CMV infection and matching HLA type.

The V end lost 1 base, the J end lost 6 bases, and 7 bases lay between the germline ends. The CDR3 extends over 14 amino acids. The germline V gene has CDR1 LGHDT and CDR2 YNNKEL (reference sequence). Study findings and constraints: Clonotype analysis showed dominance of the ex vivo response by HLA-C-restricted CMV-specific TCR beta clonotypes. Carriers of CMV and the relevant HLA type were discriminated by public TCR beta frequency.

Via MiXCR, TCRdb re-called the reads, giving one row per CDR3 protein. Of 250,000 to 400,000 distinct CDR3 sequences listed, 20% to 25% are singletons. This TCR was sampled from a human donor in good health (CMV status not recorded). Some clones in this sample may be carry-over from other donors' samples. This chain joins TRBV3-1 and TRBJ2-6; D remains ambiguous. Sequences were derived from cultured PBMCs, sampled from culture after CMV antigen stimulation. This CDR3 reads CASSQVPEANVLTF. The CDR3 DNA reads TGTGCCAGCAGCCAAGTCCCTGAGGCCAACGTCCTGACTTTC.